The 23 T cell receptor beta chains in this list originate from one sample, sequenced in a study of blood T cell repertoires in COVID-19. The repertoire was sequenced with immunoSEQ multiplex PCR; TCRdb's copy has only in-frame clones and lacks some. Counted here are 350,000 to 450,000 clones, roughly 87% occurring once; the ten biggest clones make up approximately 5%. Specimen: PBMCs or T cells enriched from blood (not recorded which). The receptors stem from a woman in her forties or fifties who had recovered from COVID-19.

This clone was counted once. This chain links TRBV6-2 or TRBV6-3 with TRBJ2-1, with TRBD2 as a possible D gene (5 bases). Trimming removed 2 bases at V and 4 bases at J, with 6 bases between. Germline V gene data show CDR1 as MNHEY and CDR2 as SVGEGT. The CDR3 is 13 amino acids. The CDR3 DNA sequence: TGTGCCAGCAGTTACAGGGAGTACAATGAGCAGTTCTTC. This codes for CASSYREYNEQFF.

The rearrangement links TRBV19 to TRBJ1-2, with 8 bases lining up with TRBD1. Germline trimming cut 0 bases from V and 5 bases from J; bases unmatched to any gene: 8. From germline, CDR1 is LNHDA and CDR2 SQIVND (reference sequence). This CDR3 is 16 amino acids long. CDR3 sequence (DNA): TGTGCCAGTAGTATAGATCTGGCAGGGGGCGGGTATGGCTACACCTTC. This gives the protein CASSIDLAGGGYGYTF.

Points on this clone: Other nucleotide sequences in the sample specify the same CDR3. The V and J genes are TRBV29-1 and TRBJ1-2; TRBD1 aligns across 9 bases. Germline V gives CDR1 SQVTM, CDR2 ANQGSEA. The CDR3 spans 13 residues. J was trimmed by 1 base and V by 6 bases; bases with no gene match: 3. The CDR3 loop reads CSVGQGLNYGYTF. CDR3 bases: TGCAGCGTGGGACAGGGACTTAACTATGGCTACACCTTC.

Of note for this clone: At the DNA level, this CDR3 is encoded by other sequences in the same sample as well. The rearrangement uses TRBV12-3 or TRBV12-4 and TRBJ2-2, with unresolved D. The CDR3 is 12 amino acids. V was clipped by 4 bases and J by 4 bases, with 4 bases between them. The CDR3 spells CASSYSTGELFF. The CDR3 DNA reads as TGTGCCAGCAGTTACAGCACCGGGGAGCTGTTTTTT.

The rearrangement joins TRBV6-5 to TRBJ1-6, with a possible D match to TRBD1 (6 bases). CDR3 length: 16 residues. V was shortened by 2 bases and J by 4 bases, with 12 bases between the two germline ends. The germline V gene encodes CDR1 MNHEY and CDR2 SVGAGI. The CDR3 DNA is TGTGCCAGCAGTTACGGCAAAACAGGGTATAATTCACCCCTCCACTTT. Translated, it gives CASSYGKTGYNSPLHF.

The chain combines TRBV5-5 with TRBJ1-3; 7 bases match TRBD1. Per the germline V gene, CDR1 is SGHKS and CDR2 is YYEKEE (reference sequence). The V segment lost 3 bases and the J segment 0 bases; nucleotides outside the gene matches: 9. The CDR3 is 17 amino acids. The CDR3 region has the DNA TGTGCCAGCAGCTCAAAGGGACAGAACCGCTCTGGAAACACCATATATTTT. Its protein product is CASSSKGQNRSGNTIYF.

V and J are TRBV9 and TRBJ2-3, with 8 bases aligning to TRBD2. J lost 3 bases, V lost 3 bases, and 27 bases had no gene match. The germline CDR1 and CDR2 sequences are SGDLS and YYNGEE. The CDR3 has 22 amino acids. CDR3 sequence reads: CASSAQTLTYSGASKETDTQYF. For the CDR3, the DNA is TGTGCCAGCAGCGCCCAAACCTTGACTTATAGCGGGGCTTCTAAGGAGACAGATACGCAGTATTTT.

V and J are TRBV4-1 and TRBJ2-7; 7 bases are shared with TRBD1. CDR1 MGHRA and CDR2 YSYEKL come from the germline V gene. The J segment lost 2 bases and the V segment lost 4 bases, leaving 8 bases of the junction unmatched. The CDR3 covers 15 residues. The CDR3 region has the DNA TGCGCCAGCAGCCCCGGGACAGCTAGAACCTACGAGCAGTACTTC. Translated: CASSPGTARTYEQYF.

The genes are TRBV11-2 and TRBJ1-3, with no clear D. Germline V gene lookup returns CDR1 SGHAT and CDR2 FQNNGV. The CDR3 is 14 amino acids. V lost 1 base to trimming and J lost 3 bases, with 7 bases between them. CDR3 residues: CASSLVSVGNTIYF. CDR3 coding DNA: TGTGCCAGCAGCTTAGTGTCAGTTGGAAACACCATATATTTT.

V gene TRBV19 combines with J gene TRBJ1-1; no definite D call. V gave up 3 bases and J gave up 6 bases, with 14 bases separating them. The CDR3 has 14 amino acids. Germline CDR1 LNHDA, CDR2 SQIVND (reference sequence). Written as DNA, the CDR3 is TGTGCCAGTAGTATTCAGACCCCGCGGGCTGAAGCTTTCTTT. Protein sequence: CASSIQTPRAEAFF.

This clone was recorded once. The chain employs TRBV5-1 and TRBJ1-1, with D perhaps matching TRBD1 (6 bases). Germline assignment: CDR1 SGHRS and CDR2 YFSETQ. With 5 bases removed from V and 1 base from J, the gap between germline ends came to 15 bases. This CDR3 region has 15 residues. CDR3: CASRQGGSGNTEAFF. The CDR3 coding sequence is TGCGCCAGCAGACAGGGTGGGTCGGGGAACACTGAAGCTTTCTTT.

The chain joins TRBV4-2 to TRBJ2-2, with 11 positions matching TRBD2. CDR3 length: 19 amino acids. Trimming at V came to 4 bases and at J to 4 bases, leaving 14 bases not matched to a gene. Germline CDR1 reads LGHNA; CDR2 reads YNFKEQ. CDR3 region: CASSPPPNRLAGSTGELFF. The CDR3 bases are TGTGCCAGCAGCCCTCCCCCAAACAGACTAGCGGGATCCACCGGGGAGCTGTTTTTT.

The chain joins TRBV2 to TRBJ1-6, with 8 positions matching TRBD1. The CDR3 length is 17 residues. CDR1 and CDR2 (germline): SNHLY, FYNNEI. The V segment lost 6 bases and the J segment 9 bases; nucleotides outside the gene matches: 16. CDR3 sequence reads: CASRTGQEGPYGSPLHF. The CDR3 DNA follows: TGTGCCAGCAGGACGGGACAGGAGGGGCCCTACGGTTCACCCCTCCACTTT.

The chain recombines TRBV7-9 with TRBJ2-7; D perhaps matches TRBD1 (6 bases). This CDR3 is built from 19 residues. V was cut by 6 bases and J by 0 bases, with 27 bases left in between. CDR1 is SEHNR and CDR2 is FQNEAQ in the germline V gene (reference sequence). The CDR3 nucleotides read TGTGCCAGCAGTGCCTTGAAGGGGAGACAGGTCGGCACCTCCTACGAGCAGTACTTC. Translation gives CASSALKGRQVGTSYEQYF.

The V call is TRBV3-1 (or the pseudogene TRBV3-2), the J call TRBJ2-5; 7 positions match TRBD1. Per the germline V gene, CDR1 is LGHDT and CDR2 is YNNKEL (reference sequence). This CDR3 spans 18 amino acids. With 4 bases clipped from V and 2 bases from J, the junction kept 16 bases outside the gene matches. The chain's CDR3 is CASSPSSIKGATQETQYF. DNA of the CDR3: TGTGCCAGCAGCCCGTCCTCCATCAAGGGGGCCACTCAAGAGACCCAGTACTTC.

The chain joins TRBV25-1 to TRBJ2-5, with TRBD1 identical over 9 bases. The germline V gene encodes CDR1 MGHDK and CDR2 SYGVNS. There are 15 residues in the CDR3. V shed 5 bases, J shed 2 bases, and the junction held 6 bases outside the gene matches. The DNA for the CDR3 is TGTGCCAGCAGTCTGGGGACAGGGACACAAGAGACCCAGTACTTC. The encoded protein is CASSLGTGTQETQYF.

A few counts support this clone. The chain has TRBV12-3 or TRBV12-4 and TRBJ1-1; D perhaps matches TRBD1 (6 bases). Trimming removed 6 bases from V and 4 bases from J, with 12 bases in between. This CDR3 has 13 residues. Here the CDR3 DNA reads TGTGCCAGCAGATTACAGGGCTTCACTGAAGCTTTCTTT. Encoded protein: CASRLQGFTEAFF.

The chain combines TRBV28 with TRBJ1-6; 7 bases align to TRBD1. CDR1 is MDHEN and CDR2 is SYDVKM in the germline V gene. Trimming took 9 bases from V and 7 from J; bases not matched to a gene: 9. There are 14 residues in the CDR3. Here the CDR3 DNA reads TGTGCCAGTCAGACAGGGACGGCCAATTCACCCCTCCACTTT. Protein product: CASQTGTANSPLHF.

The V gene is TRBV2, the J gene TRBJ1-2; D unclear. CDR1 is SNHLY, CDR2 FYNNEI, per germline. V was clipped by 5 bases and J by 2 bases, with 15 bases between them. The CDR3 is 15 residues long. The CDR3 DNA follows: TGTGCCAGCAGTAAGACGAGGGTCGCAAACTATGGCTACACCTTC. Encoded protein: CASSKTRVANYGYTF.

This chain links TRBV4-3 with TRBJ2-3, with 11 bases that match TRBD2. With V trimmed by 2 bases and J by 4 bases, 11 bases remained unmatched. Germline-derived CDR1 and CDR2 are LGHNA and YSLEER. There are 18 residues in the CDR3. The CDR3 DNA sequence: TGCGCCAGCAGCCAACGGGCTAGCGGGGGGTATGACCCAGATACGCAGTATTTT. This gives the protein CASSQRASGGYDPDTQYF.

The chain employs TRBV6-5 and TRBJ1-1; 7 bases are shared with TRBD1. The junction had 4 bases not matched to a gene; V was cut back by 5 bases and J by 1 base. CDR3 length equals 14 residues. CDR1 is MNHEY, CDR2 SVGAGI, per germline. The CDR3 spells CASSPHRGNTEAFF. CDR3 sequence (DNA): TGTGCCAGCAGTCCACACAGGGGGAACACTGAAGCTTTCTTT.

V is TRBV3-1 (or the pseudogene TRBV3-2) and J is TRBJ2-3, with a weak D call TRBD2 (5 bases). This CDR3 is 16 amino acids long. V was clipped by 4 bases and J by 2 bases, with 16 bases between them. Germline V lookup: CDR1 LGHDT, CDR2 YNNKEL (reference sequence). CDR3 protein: CASSPYTSIFTDTQYF. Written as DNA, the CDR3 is TGTGCCAGCAGCCCCTATACTAGTATATTCACAGATACGCAGTATTTT.

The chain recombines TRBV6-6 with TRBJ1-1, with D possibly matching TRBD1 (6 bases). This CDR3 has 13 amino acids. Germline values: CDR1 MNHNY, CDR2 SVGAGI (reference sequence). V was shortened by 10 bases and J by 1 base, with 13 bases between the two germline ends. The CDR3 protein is CATKDRKNTEAFF. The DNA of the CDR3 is TGTGCCACCAAGGACAGAAAGAACACTGAAGCTTTCTTT.